This T cell receptor (beta chain) was sequenced in a study of CD8 T cells in ankylosing spondylitis. Whole-study results and caveats: Disease-linked clones bore a CD8+ phenotype and were relatively rare in peripheral blood. It was reported that disease-linked clones were significantly enriched in matched ankylosing spondylitis synovial fluid.

Construction of TCR beta libraries was performed using quantitative 5'-RACE with molecular barcodes. TCRdb reprocessed the 5' RACE reads via MiXCR and lists one record per CDR3 protein. The sample includes 120,000 to 150,000 distinct CDR3 sequences, 6.5% to 8.5% of them seen just once. The V end lost 9 bases, the J end lost 4 bases, and 11 bases lay between the germline ends. Germline values: CDR1 MNHNY, CDR2 SVGAGI (reference sequence). The CDR3 loop spans 12 amino acids. The table lists this clonotype with many counts. Its specificity is not known. This rearrangement joins TRBV6-6 to TRBJ2-3; D ambiguous. This clonotype was obtained from a male donor with ankylosing spondylitis. The specimen was synovial fluid, either unsorted or a sorted T cell fraction (not recorded which). CDR3 bases: TGTGCCAGTGGCGCGAGGTCAGATACGCAGTATTTT. Protein: CASGARSDTQYF.